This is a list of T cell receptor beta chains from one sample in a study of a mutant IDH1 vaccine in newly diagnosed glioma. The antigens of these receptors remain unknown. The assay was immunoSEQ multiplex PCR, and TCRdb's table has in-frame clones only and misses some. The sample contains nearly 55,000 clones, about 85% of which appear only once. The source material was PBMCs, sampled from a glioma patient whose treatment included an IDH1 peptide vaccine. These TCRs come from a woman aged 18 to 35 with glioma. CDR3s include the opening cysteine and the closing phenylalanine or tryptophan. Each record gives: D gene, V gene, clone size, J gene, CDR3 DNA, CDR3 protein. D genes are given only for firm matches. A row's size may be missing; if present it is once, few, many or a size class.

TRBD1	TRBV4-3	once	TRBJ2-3	TGCGCCAGCAGCCAAGGGGGACAGGGGGTCACAGATACGCAGTATTTT	CASSQGGQGVTDTQYF
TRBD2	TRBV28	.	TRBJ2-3	TGTGCGGGTGTGGCGGGAGGAACAGATACGCAGTATTTT	CAGVAGGTDTQYF
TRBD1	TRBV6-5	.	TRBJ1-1	TGTGCCAGCAGTTACGGGGCAGGGGGGGAAGCTTTCTTT	CASSYGAGGEAFF
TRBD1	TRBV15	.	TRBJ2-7	TGTGCCACCAGTCTGGGCAGGGGGCTATACGAGCAGTACTTC	CATSLGRGLYEQYF
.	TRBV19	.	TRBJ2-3	TGTGCCAGTAGTATACAGGGTACGGCAGATACGCAGTATTTT	CASSIQGTADTQYF
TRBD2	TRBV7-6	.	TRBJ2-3	TGTGCCAGCAGCTTAGCGGGTAGCGGGAGAGGAGATACGCAGTATTTT	CASSLAGSGRGDTQYF
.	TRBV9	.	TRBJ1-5	TGTGCCAGCAGCCTAGGGGACGGATACAATCAGCCCCAGCATTTT	CASSLGDGYNQPQHF
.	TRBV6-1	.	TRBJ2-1	TGTGCCAGCGCTGACCAGAGCTCCTACAATGAGCAGTTCTTC	CASADQSSYNEQFF
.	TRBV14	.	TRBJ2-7	TGTGCAAGTAGCCGGGACCTGAGCTCCTACGAGCAGTACTTC	CASSRDLSSYEQYF
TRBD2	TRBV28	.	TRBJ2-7	TGTGCCAGCAGTTTAGAAGGCCCAGCGGGAGCGGACGAGCAGTACTTC	CASSLEGPAGADEQYF
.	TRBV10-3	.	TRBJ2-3	TGTGCCATCACCAAGGGAGATACGCAGTATTTT	CAITKGDTQYF
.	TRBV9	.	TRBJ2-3	TGTGCCAGCAGCGTAGACGCCGGATTTAGCACAGATACGCAGTATTTT	CASSVDAGFSTDTQYF
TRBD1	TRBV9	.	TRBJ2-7	TGTGCCAGCAGCGTAGGGACAGGGGTCCCCTACGAGCAGTACTTC	CASSVGTGVPYEQYF
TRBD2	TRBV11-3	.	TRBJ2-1	TGTGCCAGCAGCCAGACTAGCGGGAGTACTGAGCAGTTCTTC	CASSQTSGSTEQFF
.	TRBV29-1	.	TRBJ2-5	TGCAGCGTTGACAGGGCGTCGCGAGAGACCCAGTACTTC	CSVDRASRETQYF
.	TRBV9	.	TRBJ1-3	TGTGCCAGCAGCTACCGGGTCTCGGGGTCTGGAAACACCATATATTTT	CASSYRVSGSGNTIYF
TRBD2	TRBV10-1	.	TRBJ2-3	TGCGCCAGCAGTGACCTCAGCGGGAGAGAGACAGATACGCAGTATTTT	CASSDLSGRETDTQYF
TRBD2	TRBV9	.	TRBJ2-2	TGTGCCAGCAGCGTAGGCGGGAGAAACACCGGGGAGCTGTTTTTT	CASSVGGRNTGELFF
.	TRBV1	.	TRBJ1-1	TGCACCAGCAGCCGGGGCGGTATACATAAGAATATGAACACTGAAGCTTTCTTT	CTSSRGGIHKNMNTEAFF
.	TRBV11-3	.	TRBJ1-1	TGTGCCAGCAGCCCCCGGACCCCCCACACTGAAGCTTTCTTT	CASSPRTPHTEAFF
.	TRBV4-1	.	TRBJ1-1	TGCGCCAGCAGAAACAGGGCCATGAACACTGAAGCTTTCTTT	CASRNRAMNTEAFF
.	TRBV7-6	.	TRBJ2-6	TGTGCCAGCAGCTTACTCTCAGGGTCTGGGGCCAACGTCCTGACTTTC	CASSLLSGSGANVLTF
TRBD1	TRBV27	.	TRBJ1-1	TGTGCCAGCAGAGATCCCGGGACAGGGAACACTGAAGCTTTCTTT	CASRDPGTGNTEAFF
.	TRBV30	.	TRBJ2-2	TGTGCCTGGGAAACCGGGGAGCTGTTTTTT	CAWETGELFF
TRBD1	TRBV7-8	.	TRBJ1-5	TGTGCCAGCAGCGTTGGACAGGGATCACACCAGCCCCAGCATTTT	CASSVGQGSHQPQHF
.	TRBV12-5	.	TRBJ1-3	TGTGCTAGTGGTTTGTCGGCCTCTGGAAACACCATATATTTT	CASGLSASGNTIYF
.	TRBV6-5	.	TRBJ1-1	TGTGCCAGCAGTTACTTTCCGGGACAAAGTAACACTGAAGCTTTCTTT	CASSYFPGQSNTEAFF
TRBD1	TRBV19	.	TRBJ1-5	TGTGCCAGTAGTATTCCGGGACAGGGGGCTCGGCAGCCCCAGCATTTT	CASSIPGQGARQPQHF
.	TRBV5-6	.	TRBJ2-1	TGTGCCAGCCTTGTCGGAGGGGGCGGGACCTACAATGAGCAGTTCTTC	CASLVGGGGTYNEQFF
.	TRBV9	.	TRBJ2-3	TGTGCCAGCAGCCCCTGGCCGAGACAAAGCACAGATACGCAGTATTTT	CASSPWPRQSTDTQYF
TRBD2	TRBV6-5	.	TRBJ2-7	TGTGCCAGCAGTTACGGGCGGGAGATGTACGAGCAGTACTTC	CASSYGREMYEQYF